This is a list of T cell receptor beta chains from one sample in a study of T-cell reconstitution after alpha-beta-depleted transplantation in children. In TCRdb, the PCR reads were re-called with MiXCR into one record per CDR3 protein. This sample yields 200,000 to 250,000 distinct CDR3 sequences, of which approximately 10% are seen a single time; 28% belongs to the top ten. The source material was PBMCs, sampled before TCRalphabeta/CD19-depleted stem cell transplant. These receptors were taken from a child less than two years old with acute myeloid leukemia, due to receive a stem cell transplant. The CDR3 runs from the conserved cysteine through the conserved F or W. Each record gives: CDR3 length, V gene, D gene, CDR3 protein. A D gene is named only where the DNA matches it firmly.

CDR3 length: 14; V gene: TRBV5-1; D gene: TRBD1; CDR3 protein: CASSTTGLREKLFF
CDR3 length: 16; V gene: TRBV5-1; D gene: TRBD1; CDR3 protein: CASSFTGGYDTGELFF
CDR3 length: 12; V gene: TRBV12-3/TRBV12-4; D gene: NA; CDR3 protein: CAGSSGSWPQHF
CDR3 length: 13; V gene: TRBV2; D gene: NA; CDR3 protein: CASSLTSGNTIYF
CDR3 length: 16; V gene: TRBV15; D gene: NA; CDR3 protein: CATRFVSGVSNQPQHF
CDR3 length: 13; V gene: TRBV27; D gene: TRBD1; CDR3 protein: CASSGQARNTIYF
CDR3 length: 15; V gene: TRBV7-9; D gene: NA; CDR3 protein: CASSLAGEGANVLTF
CDR3 length: 12; V gene: TRBV20-1; D gene: NA; CDR3 protein: CSARGRGETQYF
CDR3 length: 13; V gene: TRBV27; D gene: NA; CDR3 protein: CASRIATNSPLHF
CDR3 length: 13; V gene: TRBV20-1; D gene: NA; CDR3 protein: CSASPAEQRRQFF
CDR3 length: 12; V gene: TRBV20-1; D gene: NA; CDR3 protein: CSARAGVGELFF
CDR3 length: 14; V gene: TRBV20-1; D gene: TRBD2; CDR3 protein: CSAYSGRLGYEQYF
CDR3 length: 16; V gene: TRBV5-1; D gene: NA; CDR3 protein: CASSPLPRGNTGELFF
CDR3 length: 12; V gene: TRBV24-1; D gene: NA; CDR3 protein: CAIRDTVDGYTF
CDR3 length: 19; V gene: TRBV18; D gene: TRBD1; CDR3 protein: CASSPPGQGAISGANVLTF
CDR3 length: 17; V gene: TRBV24-1; D gene: TRBD1; CDR3 protein: CATSDPGQGKGKNIQYF
CDR3 length: 19; V gene: TRBV7-8; D gene: TRBD1; CDR3 protein: CASSLPTGGQGRSNQPQHF
CDR3 length: 17; V gene: TRBV25-1; D gene: TRBD2; CDR3 protein: CASSESGLAGSTDTQYF
CDR3 length: 14; V gene: TRBV12-3/TRBV12-4; D gene: TRBD2; CDR3 protein: CASTRLAGGDEQFF
CDR3 length: 15; V gene: TRBV19; D gene: NA; CDR3 protein: CASKRAGGVNTEAFF
CDR3 length: 11; V gene: TRBV29-1; D gene: NA; CDR3 protein: CSVARNTEAFF
CDR3 length: 17; V gene: TRBV13; D gene: TRBD2; CDR3 protein: CASSLVPSGRAGETQYF
CDR3 length: 14; V gene: TRBV7-2; D gene: TRBD2; CDR3 protein: CASSLLAVPYEQYF
CDR3 length: 14; V gene: TRBV4-1; D gene: TRBD1; CDR3 protein: CASSQRGQGPEAFF
CDR3 length: 17; V gene: TRBV7-8; D gene: TRBD2; CDR3 protein: CASSLITSGLNTGELFF
CDR3 length: 15; V gene: TRBV5-1; D gene: TRBD1; CDR3 protein: CASSSGTGNTDTQYF
CDR3 length: 12; V gene: TRBV10-2; D gene: NA; CDR3 protein: CASSERTGELFF
CDR3 length: 15; V gene: TRBV18; D gene: NA; CDR3 protein: CASSRDTISYNKQFF
CDR3 length: 16; V gene: TRBV7-2; D gene: TRBD2; CDR3 protein: CASSLGLAGVANIQYF
CDR3 length: 14; V gene: TRBV28; D gene: NA; CDR3 protein: CASILRVQDTEAFF
CDR3 length: 16; V gene: TRBV27; D gene: TRBD2; CDR3 protein: CASSSLAGITYNEQFF
CDR3 length: 12; V gene: TRBV12-3/TRBV12-4; D gene: TRBD1; CDR3 protein: CATGTGAKEAFF
CDR3 length: 17; V gene: TRBV20-1; D gene: TRBD2; CDR3 protein: CSARDHTSGRGAGELFF
CDR3 length: 15; V gene: TRBV5-1; D gene: NA; CDR3 protein: CASSLSGQGNSPLHF
CDR3 length: 13; V gene: TRBV20-1; D gene: NA; CDR3 protein: CSAREAFTYEQYF
CDR3 length: 13; V gene: TRBV10-3; D gene: NA; CDR3 protein: CAISGDLNQPQHF
CDR3 length: 18; V gene: TRBV11-2; D gene: NA; CDR3 protein: CASSLVYVQDSLQFGQFF
CDR3 length: 17; V gene: TRBV7-6; D gene: TRBD2; CDR3 protein: CASSPPRGRERDNEQFF
CDR3 length: 13; V gene: TRBV20-1; D gene: TRBD1; CDR3 protein: CSADRGQGGIQYF
CDR3 length: 17; V gene: TRBV6-2/TRBV6-3; D gene: NA; CDR3 protein: CASTKMTRSSGANVLTF
CDR3 length: 15; V gene: TRBV20-1; D gene: TRBD2; CDR3 protein: CSAFLAGGPPYEQYF
CDR3 length: 16; V gene: TRBV13; D gene: NA; CDR3 protein: CASGFGRLPKTYGYTF
CDR3 length: 15; V gene: TRBV7-2; D gene: NA; CDR3 protein: CASREEPLSTDTQYF
CDR3 length: 12; V gene: TRBV5-5; D gene: TRBD1; CDR3 protein: CASSSGGSGYTF
CDR3 length: 13; V gene: TRBV19; D gene: NA; CDR3 protein: CASTPTQYGELFF
CDR3 length: 11; V gene: TRBV20-1; D gene: NA; CDR3 protein: CSARGAYEQYF
CDR3 length: 16; V gene: TRBV25-1; D gene: NA; CDR3 protein: CASSDLRDTLTDTQYF
CDR3 length: 14; V gene: TRBV5-6; D gene: NA; CDR3 protein: CASSLDGVQETQYF
CDR3 length: 13; V gene: TRBV29-1; D gene: TRBD1; CDR3 protein: CSAMGQGVHEQYF